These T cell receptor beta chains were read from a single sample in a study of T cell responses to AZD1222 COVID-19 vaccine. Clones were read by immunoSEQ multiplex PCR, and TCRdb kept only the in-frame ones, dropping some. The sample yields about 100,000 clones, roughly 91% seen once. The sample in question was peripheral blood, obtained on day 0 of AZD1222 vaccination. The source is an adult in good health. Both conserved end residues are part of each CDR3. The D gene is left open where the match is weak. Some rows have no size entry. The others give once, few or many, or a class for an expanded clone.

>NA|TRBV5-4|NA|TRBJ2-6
CASSSQSGANVLTF
TGTGCCAGCAGCTCGCAGTCTGGGGCCAACGTCCTGACTTTC
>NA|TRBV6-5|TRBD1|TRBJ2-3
CASSRGQGTTDTQYF
TGTGCCAGCAGCAGGGGACAGGGGACCACAGATACGCAGTATTTT
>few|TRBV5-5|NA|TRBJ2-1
CASSPFPYNEQFF
TGTGCCAGCAGCCCCTTTCCCTACAATGAGCAGTTCTTC
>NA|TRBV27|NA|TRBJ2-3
CASSSMGELTDTQYF
TGTGCCAGCAGTTCTATGGGGGAGTTGACAGATACGCAGTATTTT
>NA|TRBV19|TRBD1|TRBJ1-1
CASSQGAIGEAFF
TGTGCCAGTAGCCAGGGGGCCATAGGTGAAGCTTTCTTT
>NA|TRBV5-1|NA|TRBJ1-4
CASKGTIDEKLFF
TGCGCCAGCAAAGGGACCATCGATGAAAAACTGTTTTTT
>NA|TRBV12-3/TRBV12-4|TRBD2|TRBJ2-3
CASSLAGTSGTLF
TGTGCCAGCAGTTTAGCGGGTACTAGCGGGACCCTATTT
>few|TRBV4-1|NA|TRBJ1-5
CASSQDPSNQPQHF
TGCGCCAGCAGCCAAGATCCTAGCAATCAGCCCCAGCATTTT
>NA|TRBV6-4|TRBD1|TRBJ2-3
CASSRQGDADTQYF
TGTGCCAGCAGCAGACAGGGAGATGCAGATACGCAGTATTTT
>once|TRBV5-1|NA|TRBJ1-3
CASSLALQSSGNTIYF
TGCGCCAGCAGCTTGGCCCTCCAGAGCTCTGGAAACACCATATATTTT
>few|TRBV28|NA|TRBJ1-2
CASSLGQSYGYTF
TGTGCCAGCAGTTTGGGGCAAAGCTATGGCTACACCTTC
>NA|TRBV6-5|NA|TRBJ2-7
CASRLVDYEQYF
TGTGCCAGCAGACTAGTGGACTACGAGCAGTACTTC
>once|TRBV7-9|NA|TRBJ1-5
CASSGIPRDQPQHF
TGTGCCAGCAGCGGGATTCCACGGGATCAGCCCCAGCATTTT
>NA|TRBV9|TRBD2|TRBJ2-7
CASSVGSGLAGENEQYF
TGTGCCAGCAGCGTTGGGAGTGGTCTAGCGGGAGAAAACGAGCAGTACTTC
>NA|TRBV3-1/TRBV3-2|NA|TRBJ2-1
CASSQRGSGEQFF
TGTGCCAGCAGCCAAAGGGGCAGCGGTGAGCAGTTCTTC
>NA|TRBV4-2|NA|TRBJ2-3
CASSQDPEGPNTDTQYF
TGTGCCAGCAGCCAAGATCCCGAGGGACCAAACACAGATACGCAGTATTTT
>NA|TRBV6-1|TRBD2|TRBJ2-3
CASSDDPPGLAADTQYF
TGTGCCAGCAGTGATGACCCACCGGGACTAGCCGCAGATACGCAGTATTTT
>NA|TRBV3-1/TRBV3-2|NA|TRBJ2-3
CASSHRSSVQTDTQYF
TGTGCCAGCAGCCACCGATCTAGCGTGCAGACAGATACGCAGTATTTT
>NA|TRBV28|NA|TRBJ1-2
CASSFRGGFGYTF
TGTGCCAGCAGTTTTCGGGGGGGTTTTGGCTACACCTTC
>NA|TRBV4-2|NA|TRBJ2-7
CASSHPDSTYEQYF
TGTGCCAGCAGCCACCCTGACTCAACCTACGAGCAGTACTTC
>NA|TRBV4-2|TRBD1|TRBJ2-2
CASSPDRGPGELFF
TGTGCCAGCAGCCCTGACAGGGGACCCGGGGAGCTGTTTTTT
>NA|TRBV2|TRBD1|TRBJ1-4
CASSPRQGYNEKLFF
TGTGCCAGCAGCCCTAGACAGGGATATAATGAAAAACTGTTTTTT
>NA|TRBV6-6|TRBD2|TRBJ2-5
CASSPLAEETQYF
TGTGCCAGCAGTCCACTAGCGGAAGAGACCCAGTACTTC
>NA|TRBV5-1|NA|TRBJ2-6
CASSLEGSYSGANVLTF
TGCGCCAGCAGCTTGGAGGGGAGTTACTCTGGGGCCAACGTCCTGACTTTC
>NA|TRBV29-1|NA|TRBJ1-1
CSVEYEMNTEAFF
TGCAGCGTTGAATATGAGATGAACACTGAAGCTTTCTTT
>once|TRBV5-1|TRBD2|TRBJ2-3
CASSFSGTSQDTQYF
TGCGCCAGCAGCTTTTCCGGGACTAGCCAAGATACGCAGTATTTT
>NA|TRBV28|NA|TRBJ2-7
CASSFLTGLREQYF
TGTGCCAGCAGTTTTCTGACAGGTTTAAGGGAGCAGTACTTC